The 32 T cell receptor beta chains listed next were all sequenced from one sample in a study of T-cell memory formation after mild COVID-19. Using its own MiXCR run on the 5' RACE reads, TCRdb lists one record per CDR3 protein. The sample gives 200,000 to 300,000 distinct CDR3 sequences, about 16% of which show up once; 2.1% is in the top ten. Sequencing was carried out using PBMCs or a T cell subset sorted from them (not recorded which). Every receptor here comes from an adult woman who had mild COVID-19 (a few samples of this study predate the infection). Cell type and time point are not known.

This clonotype was recorded many times. The V call is TRBV7-9, the J call TRBJ1-1; D is ambiguous. V was shortened by 4 bases and J by 1 base, with 10 bases between the two germline ends. This CDR3 is built from 14 residues. Germline CDR1 SEHNR, CDR2 FQNEAQ (reference sequence). This CDR3 is CASSSRTGNTEAFF. CDR3 nucleotide sequence: TGTGCCAGCAGCTCCCGGACGGGGAACACTGAAGCTTTCTTT.

This chain joins TRBV7-9 and TRBJ1-1; maybe TRBD1 (6 bases). The ends were cut back, 5 bases at V and 5 bases at J, with 18 bases in the middle. CDR3 length equals 15 residues. Germline V gene data show CDR1 as SEHNR and CDR2 as FQNEAQ (reference sequence). The CDR3 coding sequence is TGTGCCAGCAGCACCTCCGGGACCCAGGGGACTGAAGCTTTCTTT. It encodes CASSTSGTQGTEAFF.

The chain recombines TRBV27 with TRBJ2-5; 13 positions agree with TRBD2. The CDR3 totals 16 residues. J lost 0 bases, V lost 5 bases, and 3 bases had no gene match. Germline V gene sequence: CDR1 MNHEY, CDR2 SMNVEV (reference sequence). CDR3 sequence (DNA): TGTGCCAGCAGTCCGGGACTAGCGGGATACCAAGAGACCCAGTACTTC. This codes for CASSPGLAGYQETQYF.

In its sample, this clonotype was seen a few times. V gene TRBV11-2 combines with J gene TRBJ2-3; 9 positions match TRBD2. CDR3 size: 17 residues. CDR1 SGHAT and CDR2 FQNNGV come from the germline V gene. V was clipped by 3 bases and J by 1 base; unmatched bases: 8. For the CDR3, the DNA is TGTGCCAGCAGCTTCGAACGTGGCGGGAGGGGCACAGATACGCAGTATTTT. This codes for CASSFERGGRGTDTQYF.

This clonotype turned up a few times. The chain employs TRBV4-2 and TRBJ2-6, with 9 nucleotides matching TRBD2. Losses at the gene ends were 4 bases for V and 0 bases for J; bases not matched to a gene: 7. This CDR3 is built from 18 residues. The germline gives CDR1 LGHNA, CDR2 YNFKEQ. CDR3 sequence (DNA): TGTGCCAGCAGCCCAACAGCGGGAGGAATCTCTGGGGCCAACGTCCTGACTTTC. The encoded protein is CASSPTAGGISGANVLTF.

The rearrangement links TRBV7-6 to TRBJ2-7, with 7 bases that match TRBD1. From germline, CDR1 is SGHVS and CDR2 FNYEAQ. The length of the CDR3 is 13 residues. V shed 6 bases and J 4 bases; nucleotides not matched to a gene: 6. CDR3 DNA sequence: TGTGCCAGCAGGAAAGACAGGGATTACGAGCAGTACTTC. Translated: CASRKDRDYEQYF. Drawing the rest from reference TRBV7-6 and TRBJ2-7, the complete variable domain is GAGVSQSPRYKVTKRGQDVALRCDPISGHVSLYWYRQALGQGPEFLTYFNYEAQQDKSGLPNDRFSAERPEGSISTLTIQRTEQRDSAMYRCASRKDRDYEQYFGPGTRLTVT.

This clonotype occurred many times. The gene calls are TRBV20-1 and TRBJ1-5; tentatively, D is TRBD1 (5 bases). The CDR3 is 15 amino acids. The V gene's germline CDR1 is DFQATT and CDR2 SNEGSKA (reference sequence). Trimming took 0 bases from V and 10 from J, leaving 19 bases between them. CDR3 amino acids: CSARDSRRDGVPQHF. The CDR3 DNA reads as TGCAGTGCTAGAGATTCCCGCAGGGACGGTGTCCCCCAGCATTTT.

The chain employs TRBV29-1 and TRBJ2-7, with D unresolved. V lost 4 bases to trimming and J lost 2 bases, with 15 bases between them. Germline CDR1 is SQVTM and CDR2 is ANQGSEA. This CDR3 is 14 amino acids long. CDR3 sequence reads: CSVVLRSSPYEQYF. The CDR3 region has the DNA TGCAGCGTTGTTCTCCGGTCAAGTCCCTACGAGCAGTACTTC.

This clonotype was detected only a few times. DNA for the CDR3: TGTGCCAGTAGTCCCTGGACAGGGAGGGGGGCTGGGGCCAACGTCCTGACTTTC. As protein: CASSPWTGRGAGANVLTF. The chain uses TRBV19 and TRBJ2-6, with D possibly TRBD1 on 8 matching bases. The CDR3 totals 18 residues. The ends were cut back, 5 bases at V and 2 bases at J, with 19 bases in the middle. Germline CDR1 is LNHDA and CDR2 is SQIVND (reference sequence).

V usage is TRBV12-3 or TRBV12-4 and J usage is TRBJ2-1, with D perhaps given as TRBD1 or TRBD2 (6 bases each). The CDR3 has 15 amino acids. Trimming took 4 bases from V and 3 from J, leaving 13 bases between them. DNA for the CDR3: TGTGCCAGCAGTTCGGGGGCGGGGAACTACAATGAGCAGTTCTTC. This translates into CASSSGAGNYNEQFF.

This clonotype was found a few times. The chain couples TRBV7-2 to TRBJ2-3; no reliable D call. V lost 8 bases and J 5 bases, leaving 17 bases between the germline ends. The CDR3 consists of 14 residues. Germline lookup yields CDR1 SGHTA and CDR2 FQGNSA. CDR3 region: CASGRAQMLDTQYF. In DNA form, the CDR3 reads TGTGCCAGCGGCCGGGCCCAGATGTTAGATACGCAGTATTTT.

This clonotype was detected once. A much larger clonotype is one base distant, so this may be a read error. V gene TRBV6-5 combines with J gene TRBJ2-2; D is possibly TRBD1 (5 bases). Germline V gene lookup returns CDR1 MNHEY and CDR2 SVGAGI. The CDR3 sequence is 14 residues long. V lost 10 bases to trimming and J lost 3 bases, with 15 bases between them. The CDR3 here is CAISPPGYTGELFF. CDR3 bases: TGTGCCATCAGCCCACCAGGGTACACCGGGGAGCTGTTTTTT.

The chain couples TRBV7-9 to TRBJ1-5; D is perhaps TRBD1 (6 bases). The CDR3 is 17 amino acids. Germline values: CDR1 SEHNR, CDR2 FQNEAQ (reference sequence). V gave up 2 bases and J gave up 4 bases, with 18 bases separating them. The CDR3 is CASSLSTSGGGNQPQHF. The CDR3 region has the DNA TGTGCCAGCAGCTTAAGCACGTCCGGAGGGGGTAATCAGCCCCAGCATTTT.

This clonotype was seen a few times. The chain employs TRBV2 and TRBJ1-1, with D hard to call. This CDR3 comprises 13 residues. Deletions cut 6 bases from V and 10 bases from J, with 18 bases between. Germline V gives CDR1 SNHLY, CDR2 FYNNEI. CDR3 nucleotide sequence: TGTGCCAGCAGAAGGCGACATGAGGGAACAGCTTTCTTT. This codes for CASRRRHEGTAFF.

This clonotype occurred many times. The chain couples TRBV11-2 to TRBJ2-3, with TRBD1 matching over 10 bases. The CDR3 runs to 15 residues. Trimming at V came to 1 base and at J to 3 bases, leaving 1 base not matched to a gene. Germline V CDR1 and CDR2: SGHAT, FQNNGV. The CDR3 sequence is CASSLGTGGTDTQYF. The CDR3 region has the DNA TGTGCCAGCAGCTTAGGGACAGGGGGGACAGATACGCAGTATTTT.

This clonotype has more than one count but fewer than ten. V usage is TRBV5-1 and J usage is TRBJ1-1; the match to TRBD1 covers 7 bases. The germline gives CDR1 SGHRS, CDR2 YFSETQ. The CDR3 has 15 amino acids. The trim removed 0 bases at V and 3 bases at J, leaving 5 bases unmatched. Here the CDR3 DNA reads TGCGCCAGCAGCTTGGGAGCAGGGGGGGACACTGAAGCTTTCTTT. It specifies CASSLGAGGDTEAFF.

This clonotype was observed a few times. The gene calls are TRBV5-1 and TRBJ1-5; no firm D call. The germline V gene encodes CDR1 SGHRS and CDR2 YFSETQ. CDR3 length: 13 residues. V was cut by 4 bases and J by 5 bases, with 10 bases left in between. The DNA of the CDR3 is TGCGCCAGCAGCCCAGCTCCAGATCAGCCCCAGCATTTT. Translated: CASSPAPDQPQHF.

This clonotype has more than one count but fewer than ten. The genes are TRBV5-1 and TRBJ2-4, with D hard to call. CDR1 and CDR2 (germline): SGHRS, YFSETQ. CDR3 length equals 13 residues. V lost 1 base and J lost 8, with 10 bases in between. This chain's CDR3 is CASSLPSEDIQYF. CDR3 DNA: TGCGCCAGCAGCTTGCCCAGTGAAGACATTCAGTACTTC.

V and J are TRBV12-3 or TRBV12-4 and TRBJ1-1; D gene uncertain. The V and J ends lost 6 bases and 1 base respectively, with 15 bases between them. The CDR3 contains 15 residues. CDR3 in amino acids: CASRRSQEKNTEAFF. The CDR3 DNA reads TGTGCCAGCAGGCGCTCTCAGGAAAAGAACACTGAAGCTTTCTTT.

This clonotype was seen a handful of times. The CDR3 DNA is TGCAGTGCTAGGACCCCGACACTAGCGGGGGGGCGCGATACGCAGTATTTT. It encodes CSARTPTLAGGRDTQYF. The chain employs TRBV20-1 and TRBJ2-3; 13 nucleotides align to TRBD2. The germline CDR1 and CDR2 sequences are DFQATT and SNEGSKA (reference sequence). There are 17 residues in the CDR3. V lost 3 bases and J lost 6; bases outside the gene matches: 12.

This clonotype appeared many times. The V and J genes are TRBV4-1 and TRBJ2-2, with a tentative D call TRBD1 (6 bases). Germline CDR1 MGHRA, CDR2 YSYEKL. The CDR3 has 15 amino acids. The ends were cut back, 4 bases at V and 3 bases at J, with 12 bases in the middle. CDR3 loop: CASSRQVGDTGELFF. The CDR3 nucleotides are TGCGCCAGCAGCCGACAGGTGGGGGACACCGGGGAGCTGTTTTTT.

The chain combines TRBV12-3 or TRBV12-4 with TRBJ2-1; maybe TRBD2 (6 bases). The V and J ends lost 0 bases and 2 bases respectively, with 8 bases between them. The CDR3 spans 15 residues. CDR3 sequence: CASSLAGGAYNEQFF. CDR3 coding DNA: TGTGCCAGCAGTTTAGCGGGAGGAGCCTACAATGAGCAGTTCTTC.

V and J are TRBV5-1 and TRBJ2-1, with D tentatively TRBD1 or TRBD2 (5 bases each). The CDR3 sequence is 15 residues long. Trimming pared 5 bases from V and 3 bases from J, leaving 15 bases between. CDR1 SGHRS and CDR2 YFSETQ come from the germline V gene. The DNA for the CDR3 is TGCGCCAGCAGGGTCTCTAGTGGGGGCTACAATGAGCAGTTCTTC. Its protein product is CASRVSSGGYNEQFF.

This rearrangement joins TRBV6-5 to TRBJ2-1; D unresolved. Trimming took off 7 bases at V and 0 bases at J, with 10 bases between the two ends. This CDR3 comprises 14 residues. Germline V lookup: CDR1 MNHEY, CDR2 SVGAGI. In DNA form, the CDR3 reads TGTGCCAGCAACTCACCCGGCTCCTACAATGAGCAGTTCTTC. Amino acids: CASNSPGSYNEQFF.

At least ten counts were recorded for this clonotype. This rearrangement joins TRBV4-1 to TRBJ2-1; 9 nucleotides agree with TRBD2. With V trimmed by 4 bases and J by 7 bases, 14 bases remained unmatched. There are 17 residues in the CDR3. Germline-derived CDR1 and CDR2 are MGHRA and YSYEKL. CDR3 protein: CASSPRLSSGGSNEQFF. The DNA for the CDR3 is TGCGCCAGCAGCCCTCGACTATCAAGCGGGGGGTCAAATGAGCAGTTCTTC.

This clonotype was seen many times. The chain has TRBV6-2 or TRBV6-3 and TRBJ2-1; TRBD2 matches 13 bases. Germline-derived CDR1 and CDR2 are MNHEY and SVGEGT. This CDR3 is 17 amino acids long. The junction had 5 bases not matched to a gene; V was cut back by 3 bases and J by 3 bases. The CDR3: CASSYSGLAGIYNEQFF. CDR3 bases: TGTGCCAGCAGTTATTCGGGACTAGCGGGGATCTACAATGAGCAGTTCTTC.

Ten or more counts support this clonotype. The chain couples TRBV20-1 to TRBJ2-5; 7 bases are a match to TRBD2. CDR1 and CDR2 from the germline V gene are DFQATT and SNEGSKA (reference sequence). The J segment lost 5 bases and the V segment lost 1 base, leaving 1 base of the junction unmatched. The CDR3 extends over 12 amino acids. The CDR3 DNA reads as TGCAGTGCTAGAGTGGGGGGGGAGACCCAGTACTTC. Translated, it gives CSARVGGETQYF.

This chain connects TRBV6-5 to TRBJ2-7; a possible D gene is TRBD1 (5 bases). The CDR3 runs to 14 residues. V was pared by 0 bases and J by 6 bases, with 12 bases between. The germline gives CDR1 MNHEY, CDR2 SVGAGI. DNA for the CDR3: TGTGCCAGCAGTTACTCTGGGCAGGGTAGCGAGCAGTACTTC. It codes for CASSYSGQGSEQYF.

V is TRBV29-1 and J is TRBJ1-2; TRBD1 agrees at 7 bases. The CDR3 runs 14 residues. V lost 6 bases and J lost 0; bases outside the gene matches: 7. CDR1 SQVTM and CDR2 ANQGSEA come from the germline V gene. Here the CDR3 DNA reads TGCAGCGTCGGGACAGAAGGGGCTAACTATGGCTACACCTTC. Protein: CSVGTEGANYGYTF.

The chain is built from TRBV3-1 and TRBJ2-1; D uncertain. Trimming removed 4 bases from V and 7 bases from J, with 8 bases in between. The CDR3 loop spans 12 amino acids. Per germline, CDR1 LGHDT and CDR2 YNNKEL (reference sequence). The CDR3 spells CASSRSLNEQFF. In nucleotides, the CDR3 is TGTGCCAGCAGCCGTTCCCTTAATGAGCAGTTCTTC.

The chain links TRBV2 to TRBJ1-2; D is undetermined. V dropped 3 bases and J dropped 0 bases, with 8 bases sitting between them. The germline V gene encodes CDR1 SNHLY and CDR2 FYNNEI. The CDR3 is 14 amino acids. CDR3 DNA sequence: TGTGCCAGCAGTGACACGAGAGCTAACTATGGCTACACCTTC. Its translation is CASSDTRANYGYTF.

The chain uses TRBV30 and TRBJ2-7; D ambiguous. Trimming cost V 7 bases and J 2 bases, with 12 bases left between them. The CDR3 consists of 12 residues. CDR1 is GTSNPN, CDR2 SVGIG, per germline (reference sequence). The CDR3: CASATPAYEQYF. In nucleotides, the CDR3 is TGTGCCTCGGCAACCCCCGCCTACGAGCAGTACTTC.